This T cell receptor beta chain was identified during a study of OX40 agonist ivuxolimab in advanced cancers. CDR3 size: 14 residues. The germline V gene encodes CDR1 MDHEN and CDR2 SYDVKM. The V gene lost 3 bases and the J gene lost 4 bases, with 12 bases spanning the gap. Produced via immunoSEQ multiplex PCR; TCRdb's table is partial and in-frame only. This sample has some 76,000 clones; more than 75% occur once, and the top ten carry 0.7% to 0.9%. Here the sequenced sample was CD4+ or CD8+ T cells sorted from blood, taken in a trial of the OX40 agonist ivuxolimab. This chain uses TRBV28 with TRBJ1-1; a possible D gene is TRBD1 (6 bases). This receptor was taken from an adult with an advanced solid tumor such as melanoma, head and neck, liver or kidney cancer. Written as DNA, the CDR3 is TGTGCCAGCAGTTTGCAGGGGAGTCTCACTGAAGCTTTCTTT. This sequence encodes CASSLQGSLTEAFF.